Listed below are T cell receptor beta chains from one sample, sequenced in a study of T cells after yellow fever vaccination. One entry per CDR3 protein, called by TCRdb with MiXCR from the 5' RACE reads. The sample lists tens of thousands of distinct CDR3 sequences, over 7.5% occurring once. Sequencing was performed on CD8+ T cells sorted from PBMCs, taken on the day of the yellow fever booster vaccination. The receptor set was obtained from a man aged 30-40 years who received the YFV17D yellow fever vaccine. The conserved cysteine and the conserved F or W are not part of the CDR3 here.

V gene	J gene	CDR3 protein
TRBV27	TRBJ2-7	ASSWVSGEQY
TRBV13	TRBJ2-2	ASSSPPYTGELF
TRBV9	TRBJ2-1	ASSVAGQDYNEQF
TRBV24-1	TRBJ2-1	ATSAVFRGEQF
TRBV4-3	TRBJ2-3	ASSQLAGGTDTQY
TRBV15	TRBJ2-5	ATRLTSGSLETQY
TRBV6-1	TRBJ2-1	ASSVSIDNEQF
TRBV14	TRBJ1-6	ASSQDSIGQPNSPLH
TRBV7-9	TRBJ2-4	ASGHPGGNIQY
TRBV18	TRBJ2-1	ASSPPGPNEQF
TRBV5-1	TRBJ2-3	ASRLLGPDGSTDTQY
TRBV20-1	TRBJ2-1	SAVPLAGGGYEQF
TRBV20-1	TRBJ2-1	SAKGLALNSYNEQF
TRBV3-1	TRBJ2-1	ASSRAKGSSYNEQF
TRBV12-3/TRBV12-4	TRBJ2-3	ASSRPSAAVDTQY
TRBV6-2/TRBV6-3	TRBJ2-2	ASSYGPGELF
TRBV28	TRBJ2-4	ASSLLGRDIQY
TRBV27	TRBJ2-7	ASSLYFGSYEQY
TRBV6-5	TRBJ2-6	ASSYDISGANVLT
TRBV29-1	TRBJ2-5	SVEGHLSYQETQY
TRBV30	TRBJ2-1	AWKGGPNNEQF
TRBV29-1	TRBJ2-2	SVLRDTGELF
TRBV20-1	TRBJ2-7	SARGGLAGGSTYEQY
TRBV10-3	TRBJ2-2	AISDRGPNTGELF
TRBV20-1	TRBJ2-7	SARGTSGSYEQY
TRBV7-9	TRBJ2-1	ASSWGGEGNEQF
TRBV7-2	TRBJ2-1	ASSPGPFSGPNNEQF
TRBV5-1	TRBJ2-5	ASSVLGSPETQY
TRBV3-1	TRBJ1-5	ASSQELGQPQH
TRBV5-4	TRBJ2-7	ASSPTSGRVYEQY
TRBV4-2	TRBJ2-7	ASSQEEAGPSYEQY
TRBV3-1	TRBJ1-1	ASSQEGYFPEAF
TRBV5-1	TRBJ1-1	ASSLGGVRMNTEAF
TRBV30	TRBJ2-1	AWSVVSGSSYNEQF
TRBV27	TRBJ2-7	ASSYTSGSSYEQY
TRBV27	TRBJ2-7	ASSYAGTSVNEQY
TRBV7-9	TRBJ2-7	ASSFQGNSYEQY
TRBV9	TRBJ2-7	ASSVATGVQYEQY
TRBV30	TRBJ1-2	AWSAPRGVEGYT
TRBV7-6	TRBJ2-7	ASSLAGGFDEQY
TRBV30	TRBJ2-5	AWSVWTGETQY
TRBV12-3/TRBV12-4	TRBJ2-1	ASSLFIAGGPGNEQF
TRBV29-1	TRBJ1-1	SVWSGNTEAF
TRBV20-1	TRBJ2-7	SARDGGGRAWEQY
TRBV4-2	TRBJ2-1	ASSWREGNEQF
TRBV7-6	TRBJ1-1	ASSSGQRNTEAF
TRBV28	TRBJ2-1	ASRGWRTGGDSSYNEQF
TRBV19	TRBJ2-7	ASRPGVGHEQY
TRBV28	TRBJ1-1	ASSFNMNTEAF
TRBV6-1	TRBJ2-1	ASTPAGGVAGDNEQF
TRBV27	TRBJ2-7	ASSLGDRVHEQY
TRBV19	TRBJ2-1	ASSMDRGYYNEQF
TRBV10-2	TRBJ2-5	ASRREPLLSQETQY
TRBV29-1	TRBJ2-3	SVQARGLTDTQY